The clone carrying this T cell receptor (beta chain) is labeled as medium-sized. TRBV12-4/TRBJ1-2 clonotypes were amplified with adaptor-ligated barcode primers. TCRdb itself ran the multiplex PCR reads through MiXCR, one entry per CDR3 protein. The sample yields hundreds of distinct CDR3 sequences, about 9.5% seen once. V was trimmed by 5 bases and J by 2 bases, leaving 9 bases between them. The CDR3 covers 13 residues. Tregs were sorted as CD4+CD25+CD127-/low cells. This clonotype was obtained from a female donor with breast cancer. Source material: Tregs sorted from blood. The V gene is TRBV12-3 or TRBV12-4, the J gene TRBJ1-2; D not resolved. The CDR3 DNA sequence: TGTGCCAGCAGTCGGACGGTGAACTATGGCTACACCTTC. It translates to CASSRTVNYGYTF.